The 30 T cell receptor beta chains in this list originate from one sample, sequenced in a study of early T cells in non-severe SARS-CoV-2 infection. One entry per CDR3 protein, called by TCRdb with MiXCR from the 5' RACE reads. In the table there are 85,000 to 90,000 distinct CDR3 sequences, 14% of which are singletons. The sequencing sample was made of whole blood. All receptors derive from an adult who was a healthcare worker with PCR-confirmed SARS-CoV-2 infection or an uninfected control (not recorded which).

This sequence joins TRBV10-2 and TRBJ2-3; D is unclear. CDR3 length: 15 residues. In germline, CDR1 is WSHSY, CDR2 SAAADI. V lost 2 bases and J lost 5, with 14 bases in between. CDR3 amino acids: CASSESPEIGDTQYF. The CDR3 DNA reads TGCGCCAGCAGTGAGAGCCCCGAAATAGGAGATACGCAGTATTTT.

This clonotype has only a few counts. The chain carries TRBV5-6 and TRBJ2-1; D call uncertain. Trimming left V 2 bases short and J 12 bases short, with 15 bases between. CDR3 size: 13 residues. The germline V gene encodes CDR1 SGHDT and CDR2 YYEEEE. CDR3 bases: TGTGCCAGCAGCTTCGGCAACGTCGTAGTGCAGTTCTTC. It yields the protein CASSFGNVVVQFF.

There are a few counts of this clonotype. The chain has TRBV7-9 and TRBJ2-4; maybe TRBD2 (6 bases). Germline CDR1 is SEHNR and CDR2 is FQNEAQ (reference sequence). Trimming pared 1 base from V and 9 bases from J, leaving 19 bases between. There are 16 residues in the CDR3. The CDR3 coding sequence is TGTGCCAGCAGCTTAGATGGCCTAAAAGGGAGGCCCATTCAGTACTTC. This gives the protein CASSLDGLKGRPIQYF.

The chain couples TRBV13 to TRBJ2-7; a weak D match, TRBD1 (6 bases). Germline CDR1 PRHDT, CDR2 FYEKMQ (reference sequence). This CDR3 is 15 amino acids long. Trimming stripped 4 bases from V and 4 bases from J, with 17 bases between. The CDR3 here is CASSSKEQGIYEQYF. CDR3 DNA sequence: TGTGCCAGCAGCTCAAAGGAGCAGGGGATTTACGAGCAGTACTTC.

V gene TRBV2 combines with J gene TRBJ1-2; TRBD1 aligns across 7 bases. This CDR3 comprises 15 residues. Germline V gene data show CDR1 as SNHLY and CDR2 as FYNNEI. V was clipped by 5 bases and J by 3 bases; unmatched bases: 9. This chain's CDR3 is CASSPYTDRDYGYTF. In DNA form, the CDR3 reads TGTGCCAGCAGTCCCTATACCGACAGGGACTATGGCTACACCTTC.

This clonotype has just a few counts. The chain recombines TRBV28 with TRBJ2-1, with TRBD2 as a possible D gene (5 bases). The V end lost 8 bases, the J end lost 2 bases, and 13 bases lay between the germline ends. The CDR3 runs 14 residues. The germline CDR1 and CDR2 sequences are MDHEN and SYDVKM. CDR3 in DNA: TGTGCCAGCCTCCCGCGAGGGACCTACAATGAGCAGTTCTTC. It encodes CASLPRGTYNEQFF.

This clonotype showed up many times. The genes are TRBV5-6 and TRBJ1-2, with TRBD1 matching over 7 bases. V shed 3 bases, J shed 13 bases, and the junction held 15 bases outside the gene matches. The CDR3 has 14 amino acids. Germline loops: CDR1 SGHDT, CDR2 YYEEEE. CDR3 amino acids: CASSYDRAGRLATF. The CDR3, as DNA: TGTGCCAGCAGCTATGACAGGGCCGGGAGGCTGGCCACCTTC.

V and J are TRBV3-2 and TRBJ2-1; TRBD1, the table's D call, was not compared with the DNA. TRBV3-2 is termed a pseudogene. The CDR3 runs 16 residues. CDR3 DNA sequence: TGTGCCAGCAGCCAAGATGGGACCACCTCCTACAATGAGCAGTTCTTC. It codes for CASSQDGTTSYNEQFF.

The rearrangement links TRBV4-3 to TRBJ1-1; the D is unclear. Germline lookup yields CDR1 LGHNA and CDR2 YSLEER. Between the trimmed V and J ends, which lost 1 base and 1 base, there was a span of 13 bases. The CDR3 runs to 16 residues. Here the CDR3 DNA reads TGCGCCAGCAGCCAAGCCCTGGGTAGAACGAACACTGAAGCTTTCTTT. Translating it yields CASSQALGRTNTEAFF.

This clonotype appeared a few times. The chain employs TRBV27 and TRBJ1-1; D may be TRBD1 (6 bases). Germline CDR1 and CDR2: MNHEY and SMNVEV (reference sequence). The CDR3 is 16 amino acids. V was shortened by 6 bases and J by 3 bases, with 20 bases between the two germline ends. CDR3 nucleotides: TGTGCCAGCAGCCTAATTGCAGGGGTGGTGGACACTGAAGCTTTCTTT. This gives the protein CASSLIAGVVDTEAFF.

The table lists this clonotype with a few counts. CDR3 nucleotides: TGCAGTGCTAGAAACCTAGGGGAGGGCGGGCCGGCCACAGATACGCAGTATTTT. Translation gives CSARNLGEGGPATDTQYF. The genes are TRBV20-1 and TRBJ2-3, with 7 bases that match TRBD2. Trimming at V came to 2 bases and at J to 2 bases, leaving 16 bases not matched to a gene. The germline gives CDR1 DFQATT, CDR2 SNEGSKA (reference sequence). The CDR3 runs to 18 residues.

This clonotype was detected a few times. This chain connects TRBV6-2 or TRBV6-3 to TRBJ1-5; no clear D. The CDR3 length is 12 residues. V was shortened by 3 bases and J by 5 bases, with 5 bases between the two germline ends. The germline V gene has CDR1 MNHEY and CDR2 SVGEGT. CDR3 amino acids: CASSYSDQPQHF. CDR3 DNA sequence: TGTGCCAGCAGTTATTCCGATCAGCCCCAGCATTTT.

This sequence joins TRBV9 and TRBJ2-7, with 13 bases fitting TRBD2. Germline V CDR1 and CDR2: SGDLS, YYNGEE. The junction had 3 bases not matched to a gene; V was cut back by 3 bases and J by 0 bases. This CDR3 is built from 16 residues. The chain's CDR3 is CASSDRLAGGSYEQYF. CDR3 sequence (DNA): TGTGCCAGCAGCGACAGACTAGCGGGAGGCTCCTACGAGCAGTACTTC.

This clonotype was counted a few times. V gene TRBV3-1 combines with J gene TRBJ2-2; weak D call: TRBD1 (6 bases). The CDR3 has 15 amino acids. V lost 5 bases and J 14 bases, leaving 24 bases between the germline ends. CDR1 is LGHDT and CDR2 is YNNKEL in the germline V gene (reference sequence). This CDR3 reads CASSFQTGTPGLLFF. For the CDR3, the DNA is TGTGCCAGCAGCTTCCAGACAGGAACTCCGGGTTTACTGTTTTTT. Together with reference TRBV3-1 and TRBJ2-2, the CDR3 gives the full variable domain: DTAVSQTPKYLVTQMGNDKSIKCEQNLGHDTMYWYKQDSKKFLKIMFSYNNKELIINETVPNRFSPKSPDKAHLNLHINSLELGDSAVYFCASSFQTGTPGLLFFGEGSRLTVL.

The genes are TRBV5-6 and TRBJ2-7; 10 positions agree with TRBD2. CDR1 is SGHDT and CDR2 is YYEEEE in the germline V gene. The CDR3 is 17 residues long. J gave up 1 base and V 0 bases, and 7 bases lay outside the gene matches. The CDR3 coding sequence is TGTGCCAGCAGCTTGGAATTAGCGGGGGGCCGTTCCTACGAGCAGTACTTC. It encodes CASSLELAGGRSYEQYF.

The rearrangement links TRBV6-2 or TRBV6-3 to TRBJ1-1; D gene ambiguous. The CDR3 runs 12 residues. Germline V gene lookup returns CDR1 MNHEY and CDR2 SVGEGT. Between the trimmed V and J ends, which lost 7 bases and 5 bases, there was a span of 11 bases. In DNA, the CDR3 is TGTGCCAGCAAGACCTGGGAAACTGAAGCTTTCTTT. Translation: CASKTWETEAFF.

Only a few counts were recorded for this clonotype. The J gene is TRBJ2-6, the V gene TRBV6-2 or TRBV6-3; the D is unclear. Between the trimmed V and J ends, which lost 2 bases and 0 bases, there was a span of 8 bases. Germline values: CDR1 MNHEY, CDR2 SVGEGT. The CDR3 extends over 16 amino acids. The CDR3, as DNA: TGTGCCAGCAGTTACGCCCCACACTCTGGGGCCAACGTCCTGACTTTC. It encodes CASSYAPHSGANVLTF.

This clonotype has ten or more counts. The chain links TRBV7-6 to TRBJ1-3; D uncertain. The CDR3 totals 11 residues. Germline lookup yields CDR1 SGHVS and CDR2 FNYEAQ. Between the trimmed V and J ends, which lost 2 bases and 6 bases, there was a span of 2 bases. The CDR3 loop is CASSLSNTIYF. CDR3 coding DNA: TGTGCCAGCAGCTTATCAAACACCATATATTTT.

The chain is built from TRBV11-2 and TRBJ2-1, with D tentatively TRBD1 or TRBD2 (5 bases each). The germline V gene encodes CDR1 SGHAT and CDR2 FQNNGV. V was clipped by 0 bases and J by 14 bases, with 11 bases between them. The CDR3 contains 12 residues. This chain's CDR3 is CASSLEGTQKFF. CDR3 in DNA: TGTGCCAGCAGCTTAGAGGGGACCCAGAAGTTCTTC. Based on the CDR3 plus reference TRBV11-2 and TRBJ2-1, the full variable domain is EAGVAQSPRYKIIEKRQSVAFWCNPISGHATLYWYQQILGQGPKLLIQFQNNGVVDDSQLPKDRFSAERLKGVDSTLKIQPAKLEDSAVYLCASSLEGTQKFFGPGTRLTVL.

This clonotype turned up a few times. This chain uses TRBV28 with TRBJ2-3, with 11 bases that match TRBD2. The germline V gene encodes CDR1 MDHEN and CDR2 SYDVKM. The ends lost 5 bases at V and 11 bases at J; junction bases unmatched: 15. This CDR3 is 16 amino acids long. DNA for the CDR3: TGTGCCAGCAGTCCTTCACTAGCGGGGGACAAGGAGGGGCAGTATTTT. Protein sequence: CASSPSLAGDKEGQYF.

The chain has TRBV6-2 or TRBV6-3 and TRBJ2-5, with TRBD2 matching 9 bases. J lost 1 base, V lost 7 bases, and 4 bases had no gene match. The CDR3 has 14 residues. Germline V gene data show CDR1 as MNHEY and CDR2 as SVGEGT. In DNA form, the CDR3 reads TGTGCCAGCAAAAGCGGGGGGCTCCAAGAGACCCAGTACTTC. It specifies CASKSGGLQETQYF.

The chain recombines TRBV6-5 with TRBJ1-1, with 7 bases fitting TRBD1. The CDR3 is 15 residues long. Trimming took 5 bases from V and 4 from J; bases not matched to a gene: 10. The germline V gene has CDR1 MNHEY and CDR2 SVGAGI. The CDR3 spells CASSHEIRGTTEAFF. CDR3 coding DNA: TGTGCCAGCAGTCACGAGATCAGGGGGACCACTGAAGCTTTCTTT.

This clonotype was recorded at least ten times. The CDR3 sequence is CASSVEGYSYNEQFF. In DNA form, the CDR3 reads TGTGCCAGCAGCGTAGAGGGATACTCATACAATGAGCAGTTCTTC. The V call is TRBV9, the J call TRBJ2-1, with D hard to call. The CDR3 runs 15 residues. V dropped 0 bases and J dropped 4 bases, with 11 bases sitting between them. Germline V CDR1 and CDR2: SGDLS, YYNGEE.

This chain joins TRBV9 and TRBJ1-2; D uncertain. Trimming left V 0 bases short and J 0 bases short, with 6 bases between. The CDR3 sequence is 14 residues long. Germline-derived CDR1 and CDR2 are SGDLS and YYNGEE. The CDR3 sequence is CASSVGVTNYGYTF. As DNA, the CDR3 is TGTGCCAGCAGCGTAGGTGTGACTAACTATGGCTACACCTTC.

The V gene is TRBV7-3, the J gene TRBJ2-7; the match to TRBD1 covers 8 bases. This CDR3 region has 13 residues. Per germline, CDR1 SGHTA and CDR2 FQGTGA. Trimming removed 11 bases from V and 1 base from J; junction bases left unmatched: 7. The CDR3 reads CAAPRTGSYEQYF. DNA for the CDR3: TGTGCCGCCCCCCGGACAGGGTCCTACGAGCAGTACTTC.

This clonotype has only a few counts. The chain joins TRBV3-1 to TRBJ2-1, with 7 bases that match TRBD2. The V gene's germline CDR1 is LGHDT and CDR2 YNNKEL (reference sequence). This CDR3 contains 18 residues. V lost 4 bases to trimming and J lost 0 bases; unmatched junction nucleotides: 12. The CDR3 bases are TGTGCCAGCAGCCCTAACCTCCGGACTAGTGGCTCCTACAATGAGCAGTTCTTC. It encodes CASSPNLRTSGSYNEQFF.

The sample holds many counts of this clonotype. V is TRBV28 and J is TRBJ1-1; D is ambiguous. This CDR3 has 14 residues. The germline V gene encodes CDR1 MDHEN and CDR2 SYDVKM. Trimming stripped 5 bases from V and 2 bases from J, with 12 bases between. CDR3 protein: CASSLRTENTEAFF. CDR3 DNA: TGTGCCAGCAGTCTTCGGACGGAAAACACTGAAGCTTTCTTT.

Notes on this clonotype: Since a much larger clone is just one base distant, this may be a read error. The chain joins TRBV5-1 to TRBJ1-2, with TRBD1 matching 9 bases. Germline V gene lookup returns CDR1 SGHRS and CDR2 YFSETQ. This CDR3 region has 14 residues. J gave up 10 bases and V 7 bases, and 14 bases lay outside the gene matches. The CDR3 reads CASSFLGQGNDYTF. The CDR3 bases are TGCGCCAGCTCTTTTCTGGGACAGGGAAATGACTACACCTTC.

The chain carries TRBV20-1 and TRBJ2-2, with TRBD2 matching over 7 bases. Trimming cost V 2 bases and J 0 bases; bases outside gene matches: 15. Germline values: CDR1 DFQATT, CDR2 SNEGSKA (reference sequence). The CDR3 covers 19 residues. The CDR3 DNA is TGCAGTGCTAGACCGGCCACTTATAGGGGACTAACGAACACCGGGGAGCTGTTTTTT. This codes for CSARPATYRGLTNTGELFF.

The chain combines TRBV5-1 with TRBJ2-3, with 10 nucleotides matching TRBD2. After removal of 3 bases from V and 10 bases from J, the junction contained 11 bases not matched to a gene. CDR1 SGHRS and CDR2 YFSETQ come from the germline V gene. The CDR3 runs to 15 residues. The CDR3 DNA sequence: TGCGCCAGCAGCTCGGGACTAGCGAACCCGGATTCGCAGTATTTT. Amino acids: CASSSGLANPDSQYF.